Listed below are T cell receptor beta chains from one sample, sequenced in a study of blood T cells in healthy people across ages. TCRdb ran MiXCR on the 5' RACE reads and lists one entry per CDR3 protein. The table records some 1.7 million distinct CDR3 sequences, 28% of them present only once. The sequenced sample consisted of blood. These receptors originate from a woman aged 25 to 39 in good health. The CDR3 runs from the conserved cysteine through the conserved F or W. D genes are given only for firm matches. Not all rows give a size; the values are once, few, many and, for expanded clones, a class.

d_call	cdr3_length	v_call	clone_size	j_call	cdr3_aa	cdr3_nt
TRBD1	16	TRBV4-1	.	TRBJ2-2	CASRVGQGAQAGELFF	TGCGCCAGCCGCGTAGGACAGGGGGCGCAGGCCGGGGAGCTGTTTTTT
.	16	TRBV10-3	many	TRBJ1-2	CAISESPDSGNYGYTF	TGTGCCATCAGTGAGTCGCCGGACAGCGGCAACTATGGCTACACCTTC
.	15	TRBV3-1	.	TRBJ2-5	CASSQDGEGGETQYF	TGTGCCAGCAGCCAAGATGGAGAGGGGGGAGAGACCCAGTACTTC
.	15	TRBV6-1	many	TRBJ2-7	CASSEAGAGSYEQYF	TGTGCCAGCAGTGAAGCGGGAGCAGGCTCCTACGAGCAGTACTTC
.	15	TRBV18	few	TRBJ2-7	CASSPPSPNSYEQYF	TGTGCCAGCTCACCACCGTCACCAAACTCCTACGAGCAGTACTTC
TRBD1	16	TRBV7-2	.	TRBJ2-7	CASSLQRGRGRLEQYF	TGTGCCAGCAGCTTACAGAGGGGCAGGGGGCGCCTCGAGCAGTACTTC
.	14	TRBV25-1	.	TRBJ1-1	CASGASDMNTEAFF	TGTGCCAGCGGGGCATCGGACATGAACACTGAAGCTTTCTTT
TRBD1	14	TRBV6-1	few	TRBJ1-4	CASMRTGEGEKLFF	TGTGCCAGCATGCGGACAGGGGAAGGTGAAAAACTGTTTTTT
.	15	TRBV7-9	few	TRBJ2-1	CASSPQGKGYNEQFF	TGTGCCAGCAGCCCACAGGGAAAGGGATACAATGAGCAGTTCTTC
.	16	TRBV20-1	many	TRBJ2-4	CSARDLAAGMANIQYF	TGCAGTGCTAGAGATCTTGCCGCTGGGATGGCAAACATTCAGTACTTC
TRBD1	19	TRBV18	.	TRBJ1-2	CASSPYPPGQGGLGTGYTF	TGTGCCAGCTCACCTTACCCTCCGGGACAGGGGGGACTCGGTACGGGCTACACCTTC
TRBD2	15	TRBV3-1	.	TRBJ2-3	CASSRRGDDTDTQYF	TGTGCCAGCAGCCGACGGGGGGACGACACAGATACGCAGTATTTT
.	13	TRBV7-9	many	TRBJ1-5	CASSLQENQPQHF	TGTGCCAGCAGCTTACAGGAGAATCAGCCCCAGCATTTT
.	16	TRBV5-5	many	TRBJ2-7	CASSLLWQGGTYEQYF	TGTGCCAGCAGCTTGTTATGGCAGGGAGGTACCTACGAGCAGTACTTC
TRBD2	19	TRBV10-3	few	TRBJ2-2	CAISHNRDAERGNTGELFF	TGTGCCATCAGCCATAACCGGGACGCGGAGCGGGGGAACACCGGGGAGCTGTTTTTT
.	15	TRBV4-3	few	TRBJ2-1	CASSHQEQAYNEQFF	TGCGCCAGCAGCCACCAGGAACAGGCCTACAATGAGCAGTTCTTC
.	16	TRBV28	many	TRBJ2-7	CASSSRGTDPPYEQYF	TGTGCCAGCAGTTCCCGGGGGACGGACCCTCCCTACGAGCAGTACTTC
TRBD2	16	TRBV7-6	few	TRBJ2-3	CASSVRLAGVIDTQYF	TGTGCCAGCAGCGTAAGACTAGCGGGGGTGATAGATACGCAGTATTTT
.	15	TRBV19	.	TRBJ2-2	CASTPTVGGTGELFF	TGTGCCAGTACCCCTACCGTAGGGGGAACCGGGGAGCTGTTTTTT
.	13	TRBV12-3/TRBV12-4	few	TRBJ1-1	CASSTQMNTEAFF	TGTGCCAGCAGTACGCAGATGAACACTGAAGCTTTCTTT
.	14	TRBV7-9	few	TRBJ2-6	CASSLVVGANVLTF	TGTGCCAGCAGCTTAGTGGTGGGGGCCAACGTCCTGACTTTC
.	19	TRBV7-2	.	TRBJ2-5	CASSPRDSVSGRRQETQYF	TGTGCCAGCAGCCCGCGGGACAGCGTAAGCGGGAGAAGGCAAGAGACCCAGTACTTC
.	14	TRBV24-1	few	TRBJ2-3	CATRPTGSTDTQYF	TGTGCCACCAGGCCAACAGGGAGCACAGATACGCAGTATTTT
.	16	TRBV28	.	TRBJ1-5	CASRKPGTLSNQPQHF	TGTGCCAGCCGTAAACCGGGGACCCTTAGCAATCAGCCCCAGCATTTT